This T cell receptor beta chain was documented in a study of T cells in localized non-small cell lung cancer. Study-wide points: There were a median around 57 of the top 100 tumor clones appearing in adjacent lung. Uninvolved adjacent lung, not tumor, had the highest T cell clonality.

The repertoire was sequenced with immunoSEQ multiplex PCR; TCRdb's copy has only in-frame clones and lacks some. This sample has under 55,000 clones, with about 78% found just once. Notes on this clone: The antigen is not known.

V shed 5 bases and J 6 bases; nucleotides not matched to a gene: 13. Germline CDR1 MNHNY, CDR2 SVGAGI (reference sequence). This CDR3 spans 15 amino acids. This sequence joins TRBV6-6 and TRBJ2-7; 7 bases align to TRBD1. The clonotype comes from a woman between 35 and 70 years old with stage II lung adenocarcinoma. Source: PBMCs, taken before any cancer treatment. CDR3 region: CASSTILARGLEQYF. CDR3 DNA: TGTGCCAGCAGTACGATTCTAGCAAGGGGGCTCGAGCAGTACTTC.